The entry below describes one TCR beta chain. Its target is unknown. The study ran its PCR with 60 Vbeta and 13 Jbeta primers. Assay: immunoSEQ multiplex PCR; the TCRdb copy retains only in-frame clones and omits some. The table has 130,000 to 150,000 clones, 70% to 80% seen once. These data belong to a study of cytomegalovirus exposure and HLA in healthy donors. Study-wide points: The productive fraction for most TCR beta V segments was about 87% or about 30% in an earlier analysis.

Trimming took off 3 bases at V and 0 bases at J, with 30 bases between the two ends. The CDR3 loop spans 21 amino acids. Germline CDR1 is SGDLS and CDR2 is YYNGEE. Sequenced: PBMCs. This chain uses TRBV9 with TRBJ1-1; D may be TRBD1 (5 bases). The sequence came from a woman aged 45-59 years in good health and CMV-seronegative. The CDR3 is CASSASLNDGRIGVLNTEAFF. CDR3 in DNA: TGTGCCAGCAGCGCCAGCCTCAATGACGGGCGGATAGGGGTTTTGAACACTGAAGCTTTCTTT.